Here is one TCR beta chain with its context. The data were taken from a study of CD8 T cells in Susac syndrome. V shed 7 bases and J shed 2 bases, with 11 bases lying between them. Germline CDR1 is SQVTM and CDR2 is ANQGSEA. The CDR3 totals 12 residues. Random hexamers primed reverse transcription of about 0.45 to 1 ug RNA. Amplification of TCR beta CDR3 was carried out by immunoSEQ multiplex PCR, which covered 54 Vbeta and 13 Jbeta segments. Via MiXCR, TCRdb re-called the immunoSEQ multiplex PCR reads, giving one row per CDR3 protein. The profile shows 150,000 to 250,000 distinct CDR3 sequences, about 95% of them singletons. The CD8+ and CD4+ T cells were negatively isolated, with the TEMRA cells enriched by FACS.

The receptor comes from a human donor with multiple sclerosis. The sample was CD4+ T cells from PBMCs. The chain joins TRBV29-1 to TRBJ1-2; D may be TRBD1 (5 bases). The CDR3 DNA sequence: TGCAGCGCGTACGCAGGGAACTATGGCTACACCTTC. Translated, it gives CSAYAGNYGYTF. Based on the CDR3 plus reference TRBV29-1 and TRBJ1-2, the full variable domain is SAVISQKPSRDICQRGTSLTIQCQVDSQVTMMFWYRQQPGQSLTLIATANQGSEATYESGFVIDKFPISRPNLTFSTLTVSNMSPEDSSIYLCSAYAGNYGYTFGSGTRLTVV.